This is a list of T cell receptor beta chains from one sample in a study of human T cells and chemical hapten exposure. MiXCR, applied by TCRdb to the RACE reads, yields one record per CDR3 protein. The profile covers about 80,000 distinct CDR3 sequences, with approximately 8.6% appearing a single time and 1.7% taken by the ten largest. Sequenced input: whole blood. The receptors were sampled from a female donor in good health. Some clones in this sample may be carry-over from other donors' samples. Both conserved end residues are part of each CDR3. The D gene is left open where the match is weak. Clone size is shown for a subset of rows, as once, few, many or a class of expanded clone.

d_gene,j_gene,v_gene,abundance,CDR3aa,CDR3nt
.,TRBJ1-1,TRBV27,.,CASSWGGINTEAFF,TGTGCCAGCAGTTGGGGCGGGATTAACACTGAAGCTTTCTTT
.,TRBJ2-1,TRBV30,.,CAWSVASAEFF,TGTGCCTGGAGTGTAGCTTCCGCGGAGTTCTTC
TRBD1,TRBJ2-3,TRBV11-2,.,CASSVQGFVTDTQYF,TGTGCCAGCAGCGTACAGGGGTTTGTGACAGATACGCAGTATTTT
.,TRBJ2-4,TRBV12-3/TRBV12-4,many,CASSLVSGPVSVQYF,TGTGCCAGCAGTTTAGTTTCGGGACCAGTGTCGGTTCAGTACTTC
.,TRBJ2-7,TRBV12-3/TRBV12-4,.,CASSPQGHEQYF,TGTGCCAGCAGTCCCCAGGGTCACGAGCAGTACTTC
.,TRBJ1-6,TRBV3-1,many,CASSQDGGRLNSPLHF,TGTGCCAGCAGCCAAGACGGGGGGAGATTGAATTCACCCCTCCACTTT
.,TRBJ2-3,TRBV15,many,CATSRDRAGSDTQYF,TGTGCCACCAGCAGAGATCGTGCAGGGTCAGATACGCAGTATTTT
TRBD1,TRBJ1-5,TRBV27,many,CASQGVGQPQHF,TGTGCCAGCCAGGGGGTAGGACAGCCCCAGCATTTT
.,TRBJ1-1,TRBV28,many,CASKAANTEAFF,TGTGCCAGCAAAGCAGCGAACACTGAAGCTTTCTTT
TRBD2,TRBJ2-3,TRBV6-6,many,CASSPGLAGGLSTDTQYF,TGTGCCAGCAGCCCGGGACTAGCGGGGGGGCTGAGCACAGATACGCAGTATTTT
.,TRBJ1-1,TRBV20-1,many,CSARDRRNTEAFF,TGCAGTGCTAGAGATAGGAGAAACACTGAAGCTTTCTTT
TRBD2,TRBJ2-3,TRBV4-1,many,CASSQVAAGFTVTDTQYF,TGCGCCAGCAGCCAAGTTGCAGCGGGGTTTACTGTCACAGATACGCAGTATTTT
.,TRBJ2-7,TRBV5-6,.,CASSLVPGSASYEQYF,TGTGCCAGCAGCTTGGTTCCAGGGTCGGCGTCCTACGAGCAGTACTTC
.,TRBJ1-1,TRBV3-1,few,CASKGVRGAEAFF,TGTGCCAGCAAGGGGGTAAGGGGGGCTGAAGCTTTCTTT
TRBD1,TRBJ2-7,TRBV7-9,.,CASSAGQDYEQYF,TGTGCCAGCAGCGCGGGACAGGATTACGAGCAGTACTTC
TRBD2,TRBJ2-2,TRBV7-7,few,CASTALGGSNTGELFF,TGTGCCAGCACCGCCCTGGGGGGGTCGAACACCGGGGAGCTGTTTTTT
TRBD1,TRBJ2-7,TRBV29-1,.,CSVRTGVEEQYF,TGCAGCGTGAGGACAGGGGTTGAAGAGCAGTACTTC
.,TRBJ2-1,TRBV6-5,.,CASTLVGGREQFF,TGTGCCAGCACCCTGGTAGGAGGCAGGGAGCAGTTCTTC
.,TRBJ2-7,TRBV7-2,.,CASTKGQGTHEQYF,TGTGCCAGCACGAAGGGGCAGGGGACCCACGAGCAGTACTTC
.,TRBJ1-6,TRBV23-1,.,CANIPTVNYSPLHF,TGCGCCAACATACCGACAGTAAATTATTCACCCCTCCACTTT
TRBD1,TRBJ2-5,TRBV29-1,few,CSVEDPPGGETQYF,TGCAGCGTTGAAGATCCCCCAGGGGGCGAGACCCAGTACTTC
.,TRBJ2-3,TRBV24-1,few,CAATATDTQYF,TGTGCCGCGACAGCGACAGATACGCAGTATTTT
TRBD1,TRBJ2-1,TRBV12-3/TRBV12-4,many,CASSFESGTATYNEQFF,TGTGCCAGCAGTTTCGAATCCGGGACAGCTACCTACAATGAGCAGTTCTTC
.,TRBJ1-6,TRBV15,many,CATSRVGGGNSPLHF,TGTGCCACCAGCAGAGTGGGCGGCGGAAATTCACCCCTCCACTTT
.,TRBJ1-1,TRBV10-3,few,CATRPPASTEAFF,TGTGCCACCCGACCCCCCGCGAGCACTGAAGCTTTCTTT
.,TRBJ2-5,TRBV25-1,few,CASSASQETQYF,TGTGCCAGCAGTGCATCTCAAGAGACCCAGTACTTC
TRBD2,TRBJ2-7,TRBV12-3/TRBV12-4,few,CASSPGGGGGIGEQYF,TGTGCCAGCAGTCCCGGTGGAGGCGGGGGGATCGGCGAGCAGTACTTC
.,TRBJ2-5,TRBV5-6,once,CASSLGQGTASRQGTQYF,TGTGCCAGCAGCTTGGGGCAGGGGACGGCCAGCCGGCAAGGGACCCAGTACTTC
TRBD1,TRBJ1-6,TRBV4-3,many,CASSLYRGSYSPLHF,TGCGCCAGCAGCTTGTACAGGGGATCTTATTCACCCCTCCACTTT
TRBD1,TRBJ2-7,TRBV2,.,CASSASTGLSYEQYF,TGTGCCAGCAGTGCCTCGACAGGGCTATCCTACGAGCAGTACTTC
.,TRBJ2-1,TRBV6-5,.,CASSSLSVGDEQFF,TGTGCCAGCAGTTCCCTTTCGGTAGGGGATGAGCAGTTCTTC
TRBD1,TRBJ1-5,TRBV27,.,CAIGGQGFNQPQHF,TGTGCCATCGGCGGACAGGGGTTCAATCAGCCCCAGCATTTT
.,TRBJ1-5,TRBV6-2/TRBV6-3,few,CASSYSGYSNQPQHF,TGTGCCAGCAGTTACTCGGGCTATAGCAATCAGCCCCAGCATTTT
.,TRBJ1-5,TRBV7-6,.,CASSFAGNQPQHF,TGTGCCAGCAGCTTCGCGGGCAATCAGCCCCAGCATTTT
.,TRBJ2-3,TRBV5-4,few,CASSLDLRTDTQYF,TGTGCCAGCAGCCTAGACCTGCGCACAGATACGCAGTATTTT
.,TRBJ2-3,TRBV3-1,many,CASSRLRDTQYF,TGTGCCAGCAGCCGACTGCGGGATACGCAGTATTTT
TRBD2,TRBJ2-3,TRBV29-1,few,CSVEGGGGAWYF,TGCAGCGTTGAAGGCGGCGGGGGGGCGTGGTATTTT
.,TRBJ2-7,TRBV6-1,few,CASSDQDRYEQYF,TGTGCCAGCAGTGATCAGGATCGCTACGAGCAGTACTTC
.,TRBJ1-2,TRBV18,few,CASSPGGYGYTF,TGTGCCAGCTCACCCGGCGGCTATGGCTACACCTTC
.,TRBJ1-1,TRBV12-3/TRBV12-4,many,CASRSLWGRTEAFF,TGTGCCAGCAGGTCCCTATGGGGACGCACTGAAGCTTTCTTT
TRBD1,TRBJ1-5,TRBV5-4,.,CASSWDREQPQHF,TGTGCCAGCAGCTGGGACAGGGAACAGCCCCAGCATTTT
TRBD1,TRBJ2-3,TRBV7-2,few,CASSLAAMGTGTDTQYF,TGTGCCAGCAGCTTAGCCGCTATGGGGACAGGCACAGATACGCAGTATTTT
.,TRBJ2-3,TRBV11-3,many,CASSLNEVSDTQYF,TGTGCCAGCAGCCTCAACGAGGTCTCAGATACGCAGTATTTT
.,TRBJ2-6,TRBV10-3,few,CAISVSDGASGANVLTF,TGTGCCATCAGTGTATCCGACGGGGCCTCGGGGGCCAACGTCCTGACTTTC
.,TRBJ2-7,TRBV6-5,.,CASRPSRGGWDEQYF,TGTGCCAGCAGACCCTCCAGGGGGGGATGGGACGAGCAGTACTTC
TRBD2,TRBJ2-1,TRBV29-1,.,CSSWEGAGSNEQFF,TGCAGTTCCTGGGAGGGAGCTGGGTCTAATGAGCAGTTCTTC
TRBD2,TRBJ2-3,TRBV7-2,many,CASSSLSGGAGTQYF,TGTGCCAGCAGCTCCCTTAGCGGGGGGGCCGGTACGCAGTATTTT
.,TRBJ1-1,TRBV5-1,many,CASSLPPGHPYPHTEAFF,TGCGCCAGCAGCTTGCCCCCGGGACACCCTTACCCCCACACTGAAGCTTTCTTT
.,TRBJ2-2,TRBV19,many,CASRKTSRTGTGELFF,TGTGCCAGTAGGAAGACCTCTCGAACAGGCACCGGGGAGCTGTTTTTT
.,TRBJ2-2,TRBV6-5,.,CASSYSPGNTGELFF,TGTGCCAGCAGTTACTCACCGGGGAACACCGGGGAGCTGTTTTTT
.,TRBJ2-2,TRBV25-1,many,CASSEGAETGELFF,TGTGCCAGCAGTGAGGGGGCGGAGACCGGGGAGCTGTTTTTT
TRBD1,TRBJ2-6,TRBV3-1,few,CASNLRQGIGSGANVLTF,TGTGCCAGCAACCTAAGACAGGGAATAGGGTCTGGGGCCAACGTCCTGACTTTC
.,TRBJ2-7,TRBV4-1,.,CASSQGWVGGRSYEQYF,TGCGCCAGCAGCCAAGGGTGGGTCGGGGGAAGAAGTTACGAGCAGTACTTC